This TCR beta chain was retrieved from a study of blood T cell repertoires in COVID-19. Study-wide background: Acute-phase and convalescent COVID-19 samples originated in the United States, Italy and Spain. In each case, the material was cDNA or gDNA derived from T cells, B-cell-depleted T cells, or PBMCs.

This table comes from immunoSEQ multiplex PCR, and its TCRdb copy is limited to in-frame clones, with some not included. The table includes some 200,000 clones, roughly 84% detected once. Trimming removed 6 bases from V and 3 bases from J; junction bases left unmatched: 8. Germline CDR1 and CDR2: KGHSH and LQKENI. The CDR3 runs to 15 residues. The chain couples TRBV18 to TRBJ2-7; 10 bases align to TRBD2. The TCR originated in a human donor in a cohort sampled during active COVID-19. The sequencing input was peripheral blood. CDR3 sequence reads: CASSSGLADLYEQYF. The DNA for the CDR3 is TGTGCCAGCTCGTCCGGACTAGCGGATCTCTACGAGCAGTACTTC.